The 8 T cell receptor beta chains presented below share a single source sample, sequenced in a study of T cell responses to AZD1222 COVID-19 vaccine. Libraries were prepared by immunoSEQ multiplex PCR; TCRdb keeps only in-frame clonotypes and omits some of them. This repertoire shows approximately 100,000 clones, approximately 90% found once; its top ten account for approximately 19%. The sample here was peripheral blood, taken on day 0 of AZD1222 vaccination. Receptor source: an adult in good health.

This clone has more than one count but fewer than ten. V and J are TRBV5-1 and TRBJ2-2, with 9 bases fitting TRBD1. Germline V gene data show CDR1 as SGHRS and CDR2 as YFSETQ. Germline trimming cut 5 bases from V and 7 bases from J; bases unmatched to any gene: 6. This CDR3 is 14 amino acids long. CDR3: CASRTGTGSGELFF. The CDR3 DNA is TGCGCCAGCAGGACCGGGACAGGGAGCGGGGAGCTGTTTTTT. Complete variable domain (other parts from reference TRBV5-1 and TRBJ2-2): KAGVTQTPRYLIKTRGQQVTLSCSPISGHRSVSWYQQTPGQGLQFLFEYFSETQRNKGNFPGRFSGRQFSNSRSEMNVSTLELGDSALYLCASRTGTGSGELFFGEGSRLTVL.

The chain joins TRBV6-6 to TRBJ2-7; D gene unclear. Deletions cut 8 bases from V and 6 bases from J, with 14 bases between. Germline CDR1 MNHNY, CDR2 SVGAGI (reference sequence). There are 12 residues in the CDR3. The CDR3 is CASRSGAGEQYF. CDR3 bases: TGTGCCAGCCGATCCGGCGCCGGCGAGCAGTACTTC.

DNA of the CDR3: TGTGCCAGCAGCAAAGAGGGGACCGCGTCAACTAATGAAAAACTGTTTTTT. As protein: CASSKEGTASTNEKLFF. The chain combines TRBV21-1 with TRBJ1-4. TRBV21-1 is given as a pseudogene. The CDR3 runs to 17 residues.

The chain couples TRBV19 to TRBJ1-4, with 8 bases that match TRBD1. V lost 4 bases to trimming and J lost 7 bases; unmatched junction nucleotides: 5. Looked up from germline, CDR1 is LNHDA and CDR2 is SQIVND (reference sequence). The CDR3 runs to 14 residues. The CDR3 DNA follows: TGTGCCAGTAGTAGCGACAGGGGAGGTGAAAAACTGTTTTTT. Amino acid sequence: CASSSDRGGEKLFF.

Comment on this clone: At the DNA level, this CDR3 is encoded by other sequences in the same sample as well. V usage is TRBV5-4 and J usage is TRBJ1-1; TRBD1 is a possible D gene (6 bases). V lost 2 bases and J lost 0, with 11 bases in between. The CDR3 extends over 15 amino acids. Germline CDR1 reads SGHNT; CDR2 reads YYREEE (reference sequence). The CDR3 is CASSLPGHLNTEAFF. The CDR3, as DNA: TGTGCCAGCAGCTTACCGGGACATCTGAACACTGAAGCTTTCTTT.

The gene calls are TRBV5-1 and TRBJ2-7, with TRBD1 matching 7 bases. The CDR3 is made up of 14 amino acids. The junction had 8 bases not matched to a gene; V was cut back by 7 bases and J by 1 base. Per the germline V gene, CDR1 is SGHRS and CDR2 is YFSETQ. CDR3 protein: CASSGTALSYEQYF. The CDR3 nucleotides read TGCGCCAGCTCCGGGACAGCCCTATCCTACGAGCAGTACTTC.

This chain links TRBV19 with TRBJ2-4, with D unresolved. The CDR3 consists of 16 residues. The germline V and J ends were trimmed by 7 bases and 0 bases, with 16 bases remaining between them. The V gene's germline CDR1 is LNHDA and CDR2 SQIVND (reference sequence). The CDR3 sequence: CASTITGSLAKNIQYF. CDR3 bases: TGTGCCAGTACCATCACGGGTTCGTTAGCCAAAAACATTCAGTACTTC.

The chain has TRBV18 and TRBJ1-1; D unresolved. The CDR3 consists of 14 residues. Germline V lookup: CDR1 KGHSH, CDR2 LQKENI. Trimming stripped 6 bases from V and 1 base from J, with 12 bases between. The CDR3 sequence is CASSRAVENTEAFF. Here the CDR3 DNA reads TGTGCCAGCTCCCGGGCGGTAGAGAACACTGAAGCTTTCTTT.